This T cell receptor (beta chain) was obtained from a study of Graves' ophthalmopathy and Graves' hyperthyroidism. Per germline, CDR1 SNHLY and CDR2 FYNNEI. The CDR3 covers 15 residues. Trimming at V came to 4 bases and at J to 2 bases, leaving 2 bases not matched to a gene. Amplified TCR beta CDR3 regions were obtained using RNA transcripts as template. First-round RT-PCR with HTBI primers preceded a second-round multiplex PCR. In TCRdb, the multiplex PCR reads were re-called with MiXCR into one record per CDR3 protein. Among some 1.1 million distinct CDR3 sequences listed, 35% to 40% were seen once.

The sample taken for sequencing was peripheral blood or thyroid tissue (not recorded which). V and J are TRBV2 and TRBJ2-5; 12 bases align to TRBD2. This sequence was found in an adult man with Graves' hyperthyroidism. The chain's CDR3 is CASSVGLAGQETQYF. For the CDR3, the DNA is TGTGCCAGCAGTGTGGGACTAGCGGGTCAAGAGACCCAGTACTTC. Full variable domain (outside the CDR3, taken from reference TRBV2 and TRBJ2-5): EPEVTQTPSHQVTQMGQEVILRCVPISNHLYFYWYRQILGQKVEFLVSFYNNEISEKSEIFDDQFSVERPDGSNFTLKIRSTKLEDSAMYFCASSVGLAGQETQYFGPGTRLLVL.